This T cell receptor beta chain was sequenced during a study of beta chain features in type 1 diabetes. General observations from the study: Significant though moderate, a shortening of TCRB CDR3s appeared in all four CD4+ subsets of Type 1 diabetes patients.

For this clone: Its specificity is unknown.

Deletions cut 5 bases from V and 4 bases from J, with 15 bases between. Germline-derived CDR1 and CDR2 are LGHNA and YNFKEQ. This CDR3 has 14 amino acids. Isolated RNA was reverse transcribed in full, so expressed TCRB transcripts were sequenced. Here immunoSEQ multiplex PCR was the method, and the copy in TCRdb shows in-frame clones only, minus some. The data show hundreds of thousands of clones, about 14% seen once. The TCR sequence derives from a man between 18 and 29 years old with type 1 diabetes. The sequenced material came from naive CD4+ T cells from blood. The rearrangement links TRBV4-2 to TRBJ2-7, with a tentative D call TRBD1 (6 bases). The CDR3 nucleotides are TGTGCCAGCAGCTCGACCGGGACACAATACGAGCAGTACTTC. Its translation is CASSSTGTQYEQYF.